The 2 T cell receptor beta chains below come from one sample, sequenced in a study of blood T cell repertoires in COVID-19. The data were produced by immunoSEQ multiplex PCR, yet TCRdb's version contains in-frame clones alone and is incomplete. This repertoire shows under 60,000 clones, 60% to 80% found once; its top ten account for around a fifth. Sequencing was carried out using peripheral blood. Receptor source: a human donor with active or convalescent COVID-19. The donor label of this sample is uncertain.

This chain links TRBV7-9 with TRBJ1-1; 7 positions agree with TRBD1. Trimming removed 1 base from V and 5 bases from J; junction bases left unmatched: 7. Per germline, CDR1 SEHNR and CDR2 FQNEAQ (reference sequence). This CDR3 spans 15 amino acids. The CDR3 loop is CASSLEGARGTEAFF. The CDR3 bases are TGTGCCAGCAGCTTAGAAGGGGCCAGGGGGACTGAAGCTTTCTTT.

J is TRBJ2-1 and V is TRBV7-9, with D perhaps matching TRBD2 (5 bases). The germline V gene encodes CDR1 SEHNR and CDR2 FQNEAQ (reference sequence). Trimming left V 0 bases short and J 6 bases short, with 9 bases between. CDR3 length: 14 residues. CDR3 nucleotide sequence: TGTGCCAGCAGCTTAGCAGGGAGCCCCAATGAGCAGTTCTTC. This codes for CASSLAGSPNEQFF.